The text below deals with one T cell receptor (beta chain). These data originate in a study of cytomegalovirus exposure and HLA in healthy donors. Study background: The 550 to 800 first-cohort repertoires and the roughly 120 validation repertoires shared the same platform, a later analysis reported.

Germline V lookup: CDR1 SGDLS, CDR2 YYNGEE. V lost 0 bases and J lost 3; bases outside the gene matches: 6. This CDR3 spans 17 amino acids. Profiling relied on immunoSEQ multiplex PCR, and the TCRdb table lists in-frame clones only, not all of them. Of 50,000 to 65,000 clones in the sample, 90% to 96% are singletons; the top ten hold 0.9% to 1.5%. The rearrangement joins TRBV9 to TRBJ2-3, with 11 bases identical to TRBD2. This TCR was sampled from a woman under 30 in good health and CMV-seronegative. The specimen was PBMCs. CDR3 in amino acids: CASSVGVAGGHTDTQYF. CDR3 bases: TGTGCCAGCAGCGTAGGGGTAGCGGGGGGGCATACAGATACGCAGTATTTT. The full variable domain, completed using reference TRBV9 and TRBJ2-3, is DSGVTQTPKHLITATGQRVTLRCSPRSGDLSVYWYQQSLDQGLQFLIQYYNGEERAKGNILERFSAQQFPDLHSELNLSSLELGDSALYFCASSVGVAGGHTDTQYFGPGTRLTVL.